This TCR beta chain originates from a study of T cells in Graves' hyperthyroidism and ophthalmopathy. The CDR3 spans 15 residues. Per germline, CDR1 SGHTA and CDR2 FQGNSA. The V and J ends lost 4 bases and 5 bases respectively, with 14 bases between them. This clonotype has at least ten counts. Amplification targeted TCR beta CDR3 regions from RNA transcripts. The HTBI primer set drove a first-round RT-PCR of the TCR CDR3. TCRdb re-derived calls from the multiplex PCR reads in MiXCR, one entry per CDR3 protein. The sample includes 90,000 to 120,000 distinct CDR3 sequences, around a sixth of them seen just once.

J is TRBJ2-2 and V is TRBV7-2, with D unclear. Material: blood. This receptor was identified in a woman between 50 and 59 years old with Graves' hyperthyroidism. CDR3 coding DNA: TGTGCCAGCAGCTACCCAAGTAGGCGTACCGGGGAGCTGTTTTTT. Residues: CASSYPSRRTGELFF.